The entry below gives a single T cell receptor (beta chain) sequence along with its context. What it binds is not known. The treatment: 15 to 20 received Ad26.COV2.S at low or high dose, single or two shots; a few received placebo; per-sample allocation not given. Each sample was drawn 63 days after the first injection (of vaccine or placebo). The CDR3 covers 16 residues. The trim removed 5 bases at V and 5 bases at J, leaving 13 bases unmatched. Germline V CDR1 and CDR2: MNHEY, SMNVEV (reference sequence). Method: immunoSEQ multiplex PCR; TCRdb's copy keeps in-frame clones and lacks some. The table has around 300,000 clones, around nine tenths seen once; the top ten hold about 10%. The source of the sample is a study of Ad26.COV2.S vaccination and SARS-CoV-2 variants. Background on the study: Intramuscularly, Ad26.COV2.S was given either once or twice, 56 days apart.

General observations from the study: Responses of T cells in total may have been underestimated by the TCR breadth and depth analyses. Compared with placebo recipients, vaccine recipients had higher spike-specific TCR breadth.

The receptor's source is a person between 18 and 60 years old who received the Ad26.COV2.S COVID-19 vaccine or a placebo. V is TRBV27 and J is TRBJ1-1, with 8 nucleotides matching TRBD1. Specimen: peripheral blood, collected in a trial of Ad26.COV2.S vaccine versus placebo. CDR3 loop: CASSPNPLTGGTEAFF. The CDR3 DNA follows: TGTGCCAGCAGTCCAAACCCATTAACAGGGGGAACTGAAGCTTTCTTT.